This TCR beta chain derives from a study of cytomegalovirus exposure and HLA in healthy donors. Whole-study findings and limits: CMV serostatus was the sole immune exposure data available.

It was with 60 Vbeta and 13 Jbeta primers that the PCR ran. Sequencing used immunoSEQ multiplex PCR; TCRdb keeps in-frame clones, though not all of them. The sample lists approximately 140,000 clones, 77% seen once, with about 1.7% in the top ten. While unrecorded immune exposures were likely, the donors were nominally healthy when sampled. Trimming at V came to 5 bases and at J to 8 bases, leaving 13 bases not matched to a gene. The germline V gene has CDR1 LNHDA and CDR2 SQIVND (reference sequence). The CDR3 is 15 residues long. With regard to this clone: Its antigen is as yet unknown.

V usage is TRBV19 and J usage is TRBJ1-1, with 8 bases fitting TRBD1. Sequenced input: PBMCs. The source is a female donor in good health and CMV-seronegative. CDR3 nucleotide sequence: TGTGCCAGTAGTTCAAACACCGGGACAGGTTGCGAAGCTTTCTTT. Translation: CASSSNTGTGCEAFF.